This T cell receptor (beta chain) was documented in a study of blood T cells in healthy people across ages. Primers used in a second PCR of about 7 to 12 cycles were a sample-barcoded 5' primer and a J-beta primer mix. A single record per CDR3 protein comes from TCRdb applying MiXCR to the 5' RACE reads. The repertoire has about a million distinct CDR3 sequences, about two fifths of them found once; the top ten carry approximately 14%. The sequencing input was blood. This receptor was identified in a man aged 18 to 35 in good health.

CDR3 region: CASSTLTENYGYTF. CDR3 DNA: TGTGCCAGCAGCACCTTGACGGAGAACTATGGCTACACCTTC. The chain is built from TRBV7-2 and TRBJ1-2; D call uncertain. From germline, CDR1 is SGHTA and CDR2 FQGNSA. This CDR3 is 14 amino acids long. The V end was cut by 5 bases, the J end by 2 bases, with 12 bases between.